A single sample is the source of the 12 T cell receptor beta chains below, sequenced in a study of blood T cell repertoires in COVID-19. Sequencing was performed with immunoSEQ multiplex PCR; in TCRdb, only in-frame clones are kept and a portion is missing. The sample shows 130,000 to 150,000 clones, more than 75% of them seen only once. The sample comprised PBMCs or T cells enriched from blood (not recorded which). These receptors originate from a woman aged 25 to 39 with acute COVID-19.

This chain joins TRBV28 and TRBJ1-5, with 7 nucleotides matching TRBD1. J gave up 4 bases and V 5 bases, and 8 bases lay outside the gene matches. Looked up from germline, CDR1 is MDHEN and CDR2 is SYDVKM. This CDR3 is built from 15 residues. This chain's CDR3 is CASSLPTGQNQPQHF. The CDR3 DNA reads as TGTGCCAGCAGTCTTCCGACAGGGCAGAATCAGCCCCAGCATTTT. Full variable domain (rest looked up from reference TRBV28 and TRBJ1-5): DVKVTQSSRYLVKRTGEKVFLECVQDMDHENMFWYRQDPGLGLRLIYFSYDVKMKEKGDIPEGYSVSREKKERFSLILESASTNQTSMYLCASSLPTGQNQPQHFGDGTRLSIL.

The rearrangement uses TRBV28 and TRBJ2-5; TRBD1 aligns across 7 bases. CDR1 is MDHEN, CDR2 SYDVKM, per germline. The V segment lost 3 bases and the J segment 2 bases; nucleotides outside the gene matches: 6. This CDR3 region has 15 residues. The CDR3 region is CASSFYTGEQETQYF. The CDR3 coding sequence is TGTGCCAGCAGTTTTTATACAGGGGAGCAAGAGACCCAGTACTTC.

V usage is TRBV28 and J usage is TRBJ2-7, with 7 bases that match TRBD1. Looked up from germline, CDR1 is MDHEN and CDR2 is SYDVKM. The CDR3 has 14 amino acids. The ends lost 5 bases at V and 3 bases at J; junction bases unmatched: 7. The CDR3 DNA follows: TGTGCCAGCAGTCCAAGACAGGGTGGCTACGAGCAGTACTTC. Its protein product is CASSPRQGGYEQYF.

The V and J genes are TRBV15 and TRBJ2-3, with unresolved D. V gave up 1 base and J gave up 0 bases, with 14 bases separating them. The CDR3 is 17 amino acids. Germline loops: CDR1 LNHNV, CDR2 YYDKDF (reference sequence). CDR3 DNA sequence: TGTGCCACCAGCAGAGTCGCCTTCTCAGTTAGCACAGATACGCAGTATTTT. Translated: CATSRVAFSVSTDTQYF. The full variable domain, rest sourced from reference TRBV15 and TRBJ2-3, is DAMVIQNPRYQVTQFGKPVTLSCSQTLNHNVMYWYQQKSSQAPKLLFHYYDKDFNNEADTPDNFQSRRPNTSFCFLDIRSPGLGDTAMYLCATSRVAFSVSTDTQYFGPGTRLTVL.

CDR3 loop: CASSLLFSPNYGYTF. The CDR3 DNA reads as TGTGCCAGCAGTTTACTCTTTTCCCCTAACTATGGCTACACCTTC. V is TRBV28 and J is TRBJ1-2; D unresolved. The length of the CDR3 is 15 residues. The V gene lost 2 bases and the J gene lost 0 bases, with 10 bases spanning the gap. Germline lookup yields CDR1 MDHEN and CDR2 SYDVKM.

The genes are TRBV30 and TRBJ1-2; no definite D call. CDR1 and CDR2 from the germline V gene are GTSNPN and SVGIG (reference sequence). Trimming took off 5 bases at V and 1 base at J, with 8 bases between the two ends. The CDR3 contains 12 residues. The CDR3 sequence: CAWADYNYGYTF. In nucleotides, the CDR3 is TGTGCCTGGGCCGACTATAACTATGGCTACACCTTC.

V usage is TRBV10-3 and J usage is TRBJ2-3, with D possibly TRBD2 on 6 matching bases. The CDR3 loop spans 15 amino acids. The germline V gene encodes CDR1 ENHRY and CDR2 SYGVKD. The V end lost 4 bases, the J end lost 0 bases, and 11 bases lay between the germline ends. CDR3 sequence (DNA): TGTGCCATCAGTGGGGGGGACCCTAGCACAGATACGCAGTATTTT. It is translated as CAISGGDPSTDTQYF.

The chain employs TRBV20-1 and TRBJ1-1; 8 positions agree with TRBD1. The ends lost 3 bases at V and 4 bases at J; junction bases unmatched: 4. Germline V gene sequence: CDR1 DFQATT, CDR2 SNEGSKA (reference sequence). This CDR3 is built from 13 residues. CDR3 bases: TGCAGTGCTAGTCAGGGGGCGGGCACTGAAGCTTTCTTT. As protein: CSASQGAGTEAFF.

The rearrangement joins TRBV19 to TRBJ1-1; 8 bases line up with TRBD1. The CDR3 loop spans 13 amino acids. V shed 10 bases and J 5 bases; nucleotides not matched to a gene: 9. Germline V gene lookup returns CDR1 LNHDA and CDR2 SQIVND (reference sequence). The CDR3 DNA sequence: TGTGCCACGAAAGGACAGGGCTCTACTGAAGCTTTCTTT. It yields the protein CATKGQGSTEAFF.

This sequence joins TRBV4-3 and TRBJ2-3; the match to TRBD2 covers 11 bases. This CDR3 has 18 residues. J was trimmed by 2 bases and V by 2 bases; bases with no gene match: 9. Germline lookup yields CDR1 LGHNA and CDR2 YSLEER. CDR3 protein: CASSQTGWGLADTDTQYF. Here the CDR3 DNA reads TGCGCCAGCAGCCAAACGGGATGGGGACTAGCGGACACAGATACGCAGTATTTT.

V usage is TRBV7-2 and J usage is TRBJ1-4, with TRBD1 matching over 7 bases. The V and J ends lost 5 bases and 7 bases, in that order; junction bases with no gene match: 7. The CDR3 totals 14 residues. CDR1 SGHTA and CDR2 FQGNSA come from the germline V gene. The CDR3 reads CASSQTGYGEKLFF. The CDR3 nucleotides are TGTGCCAGCAGCCAGACAGGGTACGGTGAAAAACTGTTTTTT.

The rearrangement joins TRBV2 to TRBJ1-1, with D hard to call. CDR1 and CDR2 from the germline V gene are SNHLY and FYNNEI. Trimming pared 6 bases from V and 0 bases from J, leaving 8 bases between. This CDR3 has 13 amino acids. The CDR3 is CASRADLNTEAFF. CDR3 nucleotide sequence: TGTGCCAGCAGGGCAGACTTGAACACTGAAGCTTTCTTT.